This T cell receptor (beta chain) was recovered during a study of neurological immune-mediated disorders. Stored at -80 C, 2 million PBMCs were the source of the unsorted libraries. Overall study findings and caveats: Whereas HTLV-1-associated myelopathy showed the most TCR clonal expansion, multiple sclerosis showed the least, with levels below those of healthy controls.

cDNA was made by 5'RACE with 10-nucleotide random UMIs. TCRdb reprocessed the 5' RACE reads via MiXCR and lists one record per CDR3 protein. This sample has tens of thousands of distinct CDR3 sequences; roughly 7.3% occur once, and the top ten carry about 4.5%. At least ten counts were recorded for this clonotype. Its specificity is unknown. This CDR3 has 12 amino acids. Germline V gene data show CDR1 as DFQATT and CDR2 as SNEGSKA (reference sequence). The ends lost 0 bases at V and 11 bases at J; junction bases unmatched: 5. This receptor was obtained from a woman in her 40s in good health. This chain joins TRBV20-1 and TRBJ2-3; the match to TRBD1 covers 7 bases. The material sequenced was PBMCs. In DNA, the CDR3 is TGCAGTGCTAGAGAGTCCAGGGGGATGCAGTATTTT. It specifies CSARESRGMQYF.